These 18 T cell receptor beta chains were all obtained from the same sample, sequenced in a study of shared clonotypes between healthy human individuals. The repertoire was sequenced with immunoSEQ multiplex PCR; TCRdb's copy has only in-frame clones and lacks some. The sample includes 1,400,000 or so clones, approximately 98.5% of them seen just once. The material sequenced was naive CD4+ T cells sorted from blood. As for subset: CD45RA+ positively selected. These receptors were taken from a man aged 25 to 40 in good health.

The chain joins TRBV7-7 to TRBJ2-2; D may be TRBD2 (5 bases). Trimming took 3 bases from V and 5 from J, leaving 13 bases between them. This CDR3 contains 15 residues. CDR1 and CDR2 (germline): SSHAT, FNYEAQ (reference sequence). This CDR3 is CASSFEGSGTGELFF. CDR3 DNA: TGTGCCAGCAGCTTTGAGGGCTCGGGGACCGGGGAGCTGTTTTTT. The full variable domain, its missing parts supplied by reference TRBV7-7 and TRBJ2-2, is GAGVSQSPRYKVTKRGQDVTLRCDPISSHATLYWYQQALGQGPEFLTYFNYEAQPDKSGLPSDRFSAERPEGSISTLTIQRTEQRDSAMYRCASSFEGSGTGELFFGEGSRLTVL.

V is TRBV6-5 and J is TRBJ2-7; 7 positions agree with TRBD1. Germline V gene data show CDR1 as MNHEY and CDR2 as SVGAGI. CDR3 size: 14 residues. V gave up 5 bases and J gave up 3 bases; unmatched junction bases: 7. This CDR3 is CASSADRLVYEQYF. In DNA, the CDR3 is TGTGCCAGCAGTGCGGACAGGCTTGTCTACGAGCAGTACTTC.

The chain recombines TRBV29-1 with TRBJ2-2, with TRBD2 identical over 7 bases. This CDR3 has 15 residues. J was trimmed by 0 bases and V by 6 bases; bases with no gene match: 7. Germline V lookup: CDR1 SQVTM, CDR2 ANQGSEA. For the CDR3, the DNA is TGCAGCGTACAAGCGGGAAAAACGAACACCGGGGAGCTGTTTTTT. Protein: CSVQAGKTNTGELFF.

The CDR3 DNA follows: TGCGCCAGCACTCCTTCCGGGGGCAAACTCTACGAGCAGTACTTC. This sequence encodes CASTPSGGKLYEQYF. The chain is built from TRBV4-3 and TRBJ2-7; D may correspond to TRBD1 or TRBD2 (6 bases each). V was shortened by 7 bases and J by 3 bases, with 19 bases between the two germline ends. The CDR3 has 15 residues. CDR1 LGHNA and CDR2 YSLEER come from the germline V gene.

The chain couples TRBV5-6 to TRBJ1-1, with TRBD1 as a possible D gene (5 bases). The V end lost 0 bases, the J end lost 5 bases, and 8 bases lay between the germline ends. This CDR3 has 13 amino acids. The V gene's germline CDR1 is SGHDT and CDR2 YYEEEE. In DNA form, the CDR3 reads TGTGCCAGCAGCTTGGTTCAGGGTACTGAAGCTTTCTTT. Protein product: CASSLVQGTEAFF. The full variable domain, rest sourced from reference TRBV5-6 and TRBJ1-1, is DAGVTQSPTHLIKTRGQQVTLRCSPKSGHDTVSWYQQALGQGPQFIFQYYEEEERQRGNFPDRFSGHQFPNYSSELNVNALLLGDSALYLCASSLVQGTEAFFGQGTRLTVV.

The chain joins TRBV12-2 to TRBJ2-5; the table's D gene call, TRBD2, was not cross checked with the DNA. TRBV12-2 is labeled a pseudogene. The CDR3 loop spans 10 amino acids. This CDR3 reads CASRLGIQYF. CDR3 coding DNA: TGTGCAAGTCGACTAGGCATCCAGTACTTC.

J is TRBJ2-7 and V is TRBV5-1; TRBD2 aligns across 13 bases. CDR3 length: 16 amino acids. V lost 3 bases, J lost 2 bases, and 5 bases stayed unmatched. Looked up from germline, CDR1 is SGHRS and CDR2 is YFSETQ. CDR3 protein: CASSSGLAGNAYEQYF. The CDR3 nucleotides are TGCGCCAGCAGCTCGGGACTAGCGGGAAATGCCTACGAGCAGTACTTC.

The chain uses TRBV7-9 and TRBJ1-5, with no clear D. The germline CDR1 and CDR2 sequences are SEHNR and FQNEAQ (reference sequence). The CDR3 loop spans 13 amino acids. Trimming removed 5 bases from V and 7 bases from J, with 12 bases in between. For the CDR3, the DNA is TGTGCCAGCAGCCAGGATCAGGCCCAGCCCCAGCATTTT. Translating gives CASSQDQAQPQHF.

The chain couples TRBV28 to TRBJ2-7, with 7 bases lining up with TRBD1. With V trimmed by 2 bases and J by 5 bases, 9 bases remained unmatched. The CDR3 is 15 amino acids. Germline-derived CDR1 and CDR2 are MDHEN and SYDVKM. In nucleotides, the CDR3 is TGTGCCAGCAGTTTAAGGCACAGGGGTAGGAACGAGCAGTACTTC. Amino acid sequence: CASSLRHRGRNEQYF.

The CDR3: CASSGRQGLGTDTQYF. The CDR3 DNA is TGTGCCAGCAGTGGGCGACAGGGGTTAGGCACAGATACGCAGTATTTT. V and J are TRBV2 and TRBJ2-3; 8 positions match TRBD1. The CDR3 is 16 amino acids. J lost 1 base, V lost 4 bases, and 7 bases had no gene match. The germline gives CDR1 SNHLY, CDR2 FYNNEI.

This rearrangement joins TRBV6-4 to TRBJ2-1; the match to TRBD2 covers 7 bases. Looked up from germline, CDR1 is MRHNA and CDR2 is SNTAGT. The CDR3 extends over 15 amino acids. Germline trimming cut 5 bases from V and 6 bases from J; bases unmatched to any gene: 10. The CDR3, as DNA: TGTGCCAGCAGTCAACTAGCGACTGACATCAATGAGCAGTTCTTC. Protein product: CASSQLATDINEQFF.

The rearrangement links TRBV2 to TRBJ1-1, with D uncertain. The CDR3 covers 14 residues. V shed 4 bases and J shed 0 bases, with 9 bases lying between them. Germline CDR1 and CDR2: SNHLY and FYNNEI. CDR3 in DNA: TGTGCCAGCAGTGTCCAACAATTGAACACTGAAGCTTTCTTT. Amino acid sequence: CASSVQQLNTEAFF.

The chain employs TRBV25-1 and TRBJ1-1; D remains ambiguous. Germline loops: CDR1 MGHDK, CDR2 SYGVNS. V was pared by 7 bases and J by 5 bases, with 8 bases between. This CDR3 has 11 residues. CDR3 nucleotide sequence: TGTGCCAGCATCGGAGGGACTGAAGCTTTCTTT. It codes for CASIGGTEAFF.

This sequence joins TRBV19 and TRBJ2-7; D is unresolved. Trimming cost V 6 bases and J 0 bases, with 6 bases left between them. There are 12 residues in the CDR3. From germline, CDR1 is LNHDA and CDR2 SQIVND (reference sequence). Here the CDR3 reads CASRAASYEQYF. The CDR3 coding sequence is TGTGCCAGTAGGGCGGCCTCCTACGAGCAGTACTTC.

Notes on this clone: Other DNA sequences within the sample encode an identical CDR3. The chain uses TRBV7-2 and TRBJ2-7; TRBD2 aligns across 10 bases. Germline-derived CDR1 and CDR2 are SGHTA and FQGNSA. CDR3 length: 15 residues. With 1 base clipped from V and 3 bases from J, the junction kept 3 bases outside the gene matches. The CDR3: CASSLGLAGLYEQYF. The DNA for the CDR3 is TGTGCCAGCAGCTTAGGACTAGCGGGTCTCTACGAGCAGTACTTC.

The V and J genes are TRBV30 and TRBJ1-5; no clear D gene. Trimming removed 1 base at V and 6 bases at J, with 10 bases between. CDR1 is GTSNPN, CDR2 SVGIG, per germline (reference sequence). This CDR3 is built from 13 residues. CDR3 loop: CAWSEGNGQPQHF. CDR3 DNA sequence: TGTGCCTGGAGTGAAGGGAATGGTCAGCCCCAGCATTTT.

The rearrangement links TRBV27 to TRBJ2-5, with 7 bases aligning to TRBD1. CDR1 is MNHEY, CDR2 SMNVEV, per germline (reference sequence). The CDR3 has 17 amino acids. Trimming removed 4 bases from V and 2 bases from J; junction bases left unmatched: 13. The CDR3 loop reads CASSYGSLQGVQETQYF. The CDR3 region has the DNA TGTGCCAGCAGTTATGGGTCCCTCCAGGGGGTACAAGAGACCCAGTACTTC.

As regards this clone: Other DNA sequences in this specimen translate into the identical CDR3. The rearrangement uses TRBV5-1 and TRBJ2-1; a weak D match, TRBD2 (6 bases). The V and J ends lost 0 bases and 2 bases respectively, with 9 bases between them. Germline V gene data show CDR1 as SGHRS and CDR2 as YFSETQ. CDR3 length: 15 residues. The CDR3 DNA sequence: TGCGCCAGCAGCTTGGGGCTAGCGCCCTACAATGAGCAGTTCTTC. Residues: CASSLGLAPYNEQFF.